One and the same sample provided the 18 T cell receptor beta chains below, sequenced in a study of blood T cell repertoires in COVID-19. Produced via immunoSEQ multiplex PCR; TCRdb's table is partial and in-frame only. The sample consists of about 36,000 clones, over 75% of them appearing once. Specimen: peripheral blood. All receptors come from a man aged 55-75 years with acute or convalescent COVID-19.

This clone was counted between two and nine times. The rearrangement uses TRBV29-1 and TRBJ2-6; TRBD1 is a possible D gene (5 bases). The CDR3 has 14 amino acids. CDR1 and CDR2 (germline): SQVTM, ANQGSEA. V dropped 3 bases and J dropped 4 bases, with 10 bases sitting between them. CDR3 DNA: TGCAGCGTTGAGGCAGGGTCCGGGGCCAACGTCCTGACTTTC. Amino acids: CSVEAGSGANVLTF.

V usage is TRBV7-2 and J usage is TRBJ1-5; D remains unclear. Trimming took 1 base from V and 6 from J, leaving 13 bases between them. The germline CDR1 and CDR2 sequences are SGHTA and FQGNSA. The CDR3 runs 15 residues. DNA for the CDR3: TGTGCCAGCAGCTTAGTCCTAGGCAGAAGTCAGCCCCAGCATTTT. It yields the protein CASSLVLGRSQPQHF.

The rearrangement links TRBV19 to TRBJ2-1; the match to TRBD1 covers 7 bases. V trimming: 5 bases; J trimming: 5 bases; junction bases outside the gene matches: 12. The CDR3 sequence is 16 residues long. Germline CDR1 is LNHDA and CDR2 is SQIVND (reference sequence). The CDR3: CASSPRFGTVNNEQFF. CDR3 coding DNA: TGTGCCAGTAGTCCCCGATTCGGGACAGTGAACAATGAGCAGTTCTTC.

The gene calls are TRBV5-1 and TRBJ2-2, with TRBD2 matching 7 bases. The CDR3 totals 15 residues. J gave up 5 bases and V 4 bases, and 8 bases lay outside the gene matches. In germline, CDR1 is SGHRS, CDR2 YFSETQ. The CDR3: CASSRDGGKTGELFF. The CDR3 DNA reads TGCGCCAGCAGCCGAGACGGGGGGAAAACCGGGGAGCTGTTTTTT. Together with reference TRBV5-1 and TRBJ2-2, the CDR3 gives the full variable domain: KAGVTQTPRYLIKTRGQQVTLSCSPISGHRSVSWYQQTPGQGLQFLFEYFSETQRNKGNFPGRFSGRQFSNSRSEMNVSTLELGDSALYLCASSRDGGKTGELFFGEGSRLTVL.

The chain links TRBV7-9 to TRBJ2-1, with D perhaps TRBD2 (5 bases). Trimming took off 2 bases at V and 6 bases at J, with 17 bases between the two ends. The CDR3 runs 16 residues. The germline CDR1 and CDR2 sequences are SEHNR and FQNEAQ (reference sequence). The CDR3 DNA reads TGTGCCAGCAGCTTATGGTTGAGGGTAGGGTTCAATGAGCAGTTCTTC. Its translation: CASSLWLRVGFNEQFF.

The CDR3 nucleotides are TGTGCCAGCAGCTTAGACGTAGCGGGAGGACGGGAGCAGTACTTC. Translation gives CASSLDVAGGREQYF. The chain links TRBV7-2 to TRBJ2-7; the match to TRBD2 covers 10 bases. CDR1 is SGHTA, CDR2 FQGNSA, per germline. The CDR3 covers 15 residues. The junction had 7 bases not matched to a gene; V was cut back by 1 base and J by 7 bases.

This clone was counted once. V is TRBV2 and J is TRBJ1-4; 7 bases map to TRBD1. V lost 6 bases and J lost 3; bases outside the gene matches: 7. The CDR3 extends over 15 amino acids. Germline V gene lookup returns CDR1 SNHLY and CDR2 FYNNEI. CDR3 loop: CASRETRGANEKLFF. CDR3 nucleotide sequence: TGTGCCAGCAGAGAAACCAGGGGGGCTAATGAAAAACTGTTTTTT. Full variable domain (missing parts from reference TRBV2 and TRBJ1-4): EPEVTQTPSHQVTQMGQEVILRCVPISNHLYFYWYRQILGQKVEFLVSFYNNEISEKSEIFDDQFSVERPDGSNFTLKIRSTKLEDSAMYFCASRETRGANEKLFFGSGTQLSVL.

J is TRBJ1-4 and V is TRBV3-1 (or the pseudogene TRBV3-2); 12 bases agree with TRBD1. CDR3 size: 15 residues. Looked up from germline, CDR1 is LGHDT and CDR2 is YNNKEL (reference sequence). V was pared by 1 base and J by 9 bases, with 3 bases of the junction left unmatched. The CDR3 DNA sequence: TGTGCCAGCAGCCAAGCTGGGACAGGGGGCAAAAAACTGTTTTTT. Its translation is CASSQAGTGGKKLFF.

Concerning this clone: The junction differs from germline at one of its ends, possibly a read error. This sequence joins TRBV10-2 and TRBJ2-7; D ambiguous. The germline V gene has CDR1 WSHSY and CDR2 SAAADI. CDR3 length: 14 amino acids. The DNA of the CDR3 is TGCGCCAGCAGGGAGTCACTGGTTGGCTACGAGCAGTACTTC. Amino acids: CASRESLVGYEQYF.

CDR3 region: CASTQRGDWDEQYF. In DNA form, the CDR3 reads TGTGCCAGCACTCAACGAGGGGACTGGGACGAGCAGTACTTC. The chain carries TRBV28 and TRBJ2-7, with a possible D match to TRBD2 (6 bases). V dropped 7 bases and J dropped 5 bases, with 18 bases sitting between them. Germline V gene lookup returns CDR1 MDHEN and CDR2 SYDVKM. The CDR3 is 14 residues long.

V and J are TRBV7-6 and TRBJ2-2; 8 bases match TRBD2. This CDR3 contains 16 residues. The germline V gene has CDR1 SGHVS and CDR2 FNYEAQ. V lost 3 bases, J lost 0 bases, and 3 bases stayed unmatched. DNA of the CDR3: TGTGCCAGCAGCTTCACTAGCGGAACGAACACCGGGGAGCTGTTTTTT. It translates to CASSFTSGTNTGELFF.

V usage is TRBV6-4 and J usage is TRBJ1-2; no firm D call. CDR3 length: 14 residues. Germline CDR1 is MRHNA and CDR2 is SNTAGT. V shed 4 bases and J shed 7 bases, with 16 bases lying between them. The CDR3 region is CASSGEGSLGGYTF. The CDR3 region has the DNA TGTGCCAGCAGTGGGGAGGGCAGCCTAGGTGGCTACACCTTC.

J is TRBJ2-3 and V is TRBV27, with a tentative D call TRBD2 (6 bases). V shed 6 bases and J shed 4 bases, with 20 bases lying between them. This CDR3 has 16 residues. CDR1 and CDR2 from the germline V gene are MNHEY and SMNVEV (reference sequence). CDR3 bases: TGTGCCAGCAGCCACCAGCGGGCCCTTGGGGCAGATACGCAGTATTTT. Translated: CASSHQRALGADTQYF.

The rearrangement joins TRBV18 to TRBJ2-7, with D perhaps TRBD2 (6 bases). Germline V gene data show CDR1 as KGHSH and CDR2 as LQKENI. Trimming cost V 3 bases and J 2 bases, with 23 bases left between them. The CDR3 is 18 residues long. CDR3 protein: CASSPSLSGSHSPYEQYF. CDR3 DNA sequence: TGTGCCAGCTCACCTTCATTATCCGGGAGCCATTCCCCCTACGAGCAGTACTTC.

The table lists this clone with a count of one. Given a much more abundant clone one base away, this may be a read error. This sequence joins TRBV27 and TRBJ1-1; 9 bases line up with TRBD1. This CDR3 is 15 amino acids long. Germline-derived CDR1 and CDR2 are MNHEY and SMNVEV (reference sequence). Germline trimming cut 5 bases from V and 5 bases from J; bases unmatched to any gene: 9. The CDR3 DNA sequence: TGTGCCAGCAGTCCCGAGGGACAGGGAAGAACTGAAGCTTTCTTT. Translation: CASSPEGQGRTEAFF.

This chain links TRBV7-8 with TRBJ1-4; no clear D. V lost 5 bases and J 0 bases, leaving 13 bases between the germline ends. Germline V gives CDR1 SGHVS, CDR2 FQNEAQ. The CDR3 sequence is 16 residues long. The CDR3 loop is CASSLGVIATNEKLFF. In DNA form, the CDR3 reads TGTGCCAGCAGCCTAGGCGTCATAGCAACTAATGAAAAACTGTTTTTT.

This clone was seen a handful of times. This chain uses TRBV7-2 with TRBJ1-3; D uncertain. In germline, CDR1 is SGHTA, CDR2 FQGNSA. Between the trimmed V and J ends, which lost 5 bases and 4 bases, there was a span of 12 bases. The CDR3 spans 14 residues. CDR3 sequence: CASSVGAGGNTIYF. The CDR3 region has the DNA TGTGCCAGCAGCGTCGGAGCCGGAGGAAACACCATATATTTT.

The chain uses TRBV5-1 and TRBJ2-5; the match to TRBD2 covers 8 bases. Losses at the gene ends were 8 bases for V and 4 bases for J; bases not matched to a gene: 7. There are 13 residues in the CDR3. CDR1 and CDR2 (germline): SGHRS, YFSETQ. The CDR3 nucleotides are TGCGCCAGTAAGCGGGAGAGAGTAGAGACCCAGTACTTC. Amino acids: CASKRERVETQYF.